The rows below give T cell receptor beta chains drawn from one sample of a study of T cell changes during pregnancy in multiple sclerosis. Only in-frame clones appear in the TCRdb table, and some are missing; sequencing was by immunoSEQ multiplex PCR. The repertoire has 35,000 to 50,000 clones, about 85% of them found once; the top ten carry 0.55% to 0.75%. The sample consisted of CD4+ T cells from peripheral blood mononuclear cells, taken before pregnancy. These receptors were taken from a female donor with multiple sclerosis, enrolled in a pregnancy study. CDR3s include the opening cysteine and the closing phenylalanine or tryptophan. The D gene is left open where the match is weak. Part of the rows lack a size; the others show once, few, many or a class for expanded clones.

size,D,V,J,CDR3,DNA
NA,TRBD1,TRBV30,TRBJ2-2,CAWGRIQGALGLIGGELFF,TGTGCCTGGGGACGAATACAGGGGGCTCTAGGTTTGATAGGCGGGGAGCTGTTTTTT
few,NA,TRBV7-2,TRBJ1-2,CASSLGATNYGYTF,TGTGCCAGCAGCTTAGGGGCCACTAACTATGGCTACACCTTC
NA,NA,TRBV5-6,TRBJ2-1,CASSIFLFFGGTDYNEQFF,TGTGCCAGCAGCATCTTTTTATTCTTTGGGGGGACGGACTACAATGAGCAGTTCTTC
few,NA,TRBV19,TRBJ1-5,CASSIEGRQPQHF,TGTGCCAGTAGTATCGAGGGCCGGCAGCCCCAGCATTTT
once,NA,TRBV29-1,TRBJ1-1,CSVGRTGGDAEAFF,TGCAGCGTTGGCCGAACGGGGGGCGACGCTGAAGCTTTCTTT
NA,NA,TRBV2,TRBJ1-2,CASSELSSWVGYGYTF,TGTGCCAGCAGTGAACTTAGTAGCTGGGTAGGCTATGGCTACACCTTC
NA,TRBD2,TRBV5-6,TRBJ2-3,CASSSWDYETTDTQYF,TGTGCCAGCAGCAGCTGGGACTACGAAACCACAGATACGCAGTATTTT
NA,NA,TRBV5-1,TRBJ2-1,CASSLGTGEHNEQFF,TGCGCCAGCAGCTTGGGGACCGGGGAGCACAATGAGCAGTTCTTC
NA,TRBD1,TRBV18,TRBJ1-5,CASSLGDRAQGPQHF,TGTGCCAGCTCACTTGGGGACAGGGCCCAAGGGCCCCAGCATTTT
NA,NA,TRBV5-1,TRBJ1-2,CASSGFTGVLDGYTF,TGCGCCAGCAGCGGATTTACGGGGGTACTTGATGGCTACACCTTC
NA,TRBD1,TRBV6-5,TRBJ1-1,CASSYSRQGDTEAFF,TGTGCCAGCAGTTACTCGAGACAGGGGGACACTGAAGCTTTCTTT
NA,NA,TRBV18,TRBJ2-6,CASSPLTSGANVLTF,TGTGCCAGCTCACCACTCACTTCTGGGGCCAACGTCCTGACTTTC
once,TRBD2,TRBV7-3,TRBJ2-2,CASSHYGGGETGELFF,TGTGCCAGCAGCCATTATGGCGGGGGAGAGACCGGGGAGCTGTTTTTT
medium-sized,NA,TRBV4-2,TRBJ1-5,CASSPSAGTNQPQHF,TGTGCCAGCAGCCCTAGCGCGGGCACGAATCAGCCCCAGCATTTT
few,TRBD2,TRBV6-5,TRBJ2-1,CASSRRTSGGFEQFF,TGTGCCAGCAGTCGACGGACTAGCGGGGGATTTGAGCAGTTCTTC